This TCR beta chain was sequenced for a study of molecular identifiers for immune sequencing clone quantification. Study-level background: Five aliquots were made in replicates from the RNA of roughly 20,000 or 100,000 naive CD8 cells, and four were sequenced.

Sorted naive CD8 T cells, roughly 19,000 to 1,100,000, were sequenced from 10%, 30% or 50% RNA. This clonotype was seen ten or more times. Antigen: not known. Germline assignment: CDR1 MNHEY and CDR2 SMNVEV (reference sequence). The CDR3 loop spans 18 amino acids. V lost 0 bases to trimming and J lost 5 bases, with 22 bases between them. General study points: Clone sizes that are highly expanded could be underestimated when identical TCR molecules share a barcode. Jurkat TCR RNA spiked in from one cell (amid over 850,000 naive cells) was reportedly detectable.

TCRdb recomputed calls from the PCR reads with MiXCR, one row per CDR3 protein. In the table there are 50,000 to 75,000 distinct CDR3 sequences, roughly a fifth of which are singletons. This TCR was recovered from a human donor in good health. Some libraries in this study had Jurkat cell RNA spiked in. The sequencing sample was made of naive CD8+ T cells from blood, with Jurkat cell RNA spiked in. Subset denoted: FACS-sorted CD8+CD4-CCR7+CD45RA+ naive T cells. The V gene is TRBV27, the J gene TRBJ2-5; D is possibly TRBD1 (5 bases). CDR3 amino acids: CASSLSPPPTTEGETQYF. In DNA, the CDR3 is TGTGCCAGCAGTTTATCCCCCCCCCCCACGACAGAAGGCGAGACCCAGTACTTC.